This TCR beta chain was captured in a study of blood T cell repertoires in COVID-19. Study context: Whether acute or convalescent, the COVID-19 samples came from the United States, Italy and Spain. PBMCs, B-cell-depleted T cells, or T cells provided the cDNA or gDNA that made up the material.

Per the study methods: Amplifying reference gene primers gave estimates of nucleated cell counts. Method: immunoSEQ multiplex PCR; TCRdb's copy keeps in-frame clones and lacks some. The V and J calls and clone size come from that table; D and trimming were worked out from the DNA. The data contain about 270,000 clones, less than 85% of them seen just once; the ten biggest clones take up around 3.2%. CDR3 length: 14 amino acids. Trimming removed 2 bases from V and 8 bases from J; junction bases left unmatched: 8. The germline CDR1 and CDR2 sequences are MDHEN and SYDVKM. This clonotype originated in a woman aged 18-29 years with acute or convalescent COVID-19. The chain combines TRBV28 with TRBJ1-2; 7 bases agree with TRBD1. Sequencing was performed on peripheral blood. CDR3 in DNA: TGTGCCAGCAGTTTAGCAATGACAGGGATAGGCTACACCTTC. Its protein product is CASSLAMTGIGYTF.